The rows below give T cell receptor beta chains drawn from one sample of a study of T cells in Graves' hyperthyroidism and ophthalmopathy. TCRdb processed the multiplex PCR reads anew with MiXCR; each CDR3 protein has one entry. The sample gives hundreds of thousands of distinct CDR3 sequences, roughly 15% of which show up once; approximately 30% is in the top ten. The sample taken for sequencing was blood. Receptors were obtained from a woman aged 18 to 35 with Graves' ophthalmopathy. Each CDR3 is given with its conserved first and last residue. The D gene is left open where the match is weak. A row's size may be missing; if present it is once, few, many or a size class.

v_call: TRBV28
clone_size: NA
cdr3_length: 16
j_call: TRBJ2-1
d_call: TRBD2
cdr3_nt: TGTGCCAGCAGTCGCCCGGGACTAGCGGAGTACAATGAGCAGTTCTTC
cdr3_aa: CASSRPGLAEYNEQFF

v_call: TRBV10-3
clone_size: many
cdr3_length: 16
j_call: TRBJ2-1
d_call: TRBD1
cdr3_nt: TGTGCCATCAGTGACCTGGGACAGGGGTCGGGGCTCTACTCGTTCTTC
cdr3_aa: CAISDLGQGSGLYSFF

v_call: TRBV12-3/TRBV12-4
clone_size: many
cdr3_length: 12
j_call: TRBJ2-2
d_call: NA
cdr3_nt: TGTGCCAGCAGTTCTAGCGCCGGGGAGCTGTTTTTT
cdr3_aa: CASSSSAGELFF

v_call: TRBV28
clone_size: many
cdr3_length: 16
j_call: TRBJ1-2
d_call: TRBD1
cdr3_nt: TGTGCCAGCAGTTCCGGACAGGGTAGGCTGGGCTATGGCTACACCTTC
cdr3_aa: CASSSGQGRLGYGYTF

v_call: TRBV28
clone_size: many
cdr3_length: 15
j_call: TRBJ2-2
d_call: TRBD1
cdr3_nt: TGTGCCAGCAGTCGCCGGGACAGGGATACCGGGGAGCTGTTTTTT
cdr3_aa: CASSRRDRDTGELFF

v_call: TRBV20-1
clone_size: many
cdr3_length: 17
j_call: TRBJ2-3
d_call: TRBD2
cdr3_nt: TGCAGTGCCCCGATCCTTAAAGCGGGGGGTAGCACAGATACGCAGTATTTT
cdr3_aa: CSAPILKAGGSTDTQYF

v_call: TRBV14
clone_size: NA
cdr3_length: 15
j_call: TRBJ1-2
d_call: NA
cdr3_nt: TGTGCCAGCAGCCAAGTTGGGCAGGGACAAGGTGGCTACACCTTC
cdr3_aa: CASSQVGQGQGGYTF

v_call: TRBV7-2
clone_size: many
cdr3_length: 14
j_call: TRBJ2-1
d_call: NA
cdr3_nt: TGTGCCAGCAGCTTACTTGTAGTGTACAATGAGCAGTTCTTC
cdr3_aa: CASSLLVVYNEQFF

v_call: TRBV5-8
clone_size: many
cdr3_length: 16
j_call: TRBJ1-4
d_call: NA
cdr3_nt: TGTGCCAGCAGCCCATCCCGGAGGTCAACTAATGAAAAACTGTTTTTT
cdr3_aa: CASSPSRRSTNEKLFF

v_call: TRBV4-2
clone_size: many
cdr3_length: 17
j_call: TRBJ2-3
d_call: TRBD2
cdr3_nt: TGTGCCAGCAGCCCTCCGTCGACTAGCGGGGGGACAGATACGCAGTATTTT
cdr3_aa: CASSPPSTSGGTDTQYF

v_call: TRBV28
clone_size: many
cdr3_length: 14
j_call: TRBJ2-7
d_call: NA
cdr3_nt: TGTGCCAGCAATAACCAGGGGAGCTCCTACGAGCAGTACTTC
cdr3_aa: CASNNQGSSYEQYF

v_call: TRBV20-1
clone_size: many
cdr3_length: 13
j_call: TRBJ2-2
d_call: NA
cdr3_nt: TGCAGTGCGTGGACTTCAAATACCGGGGAGCTGTTTTTT
cdr3_aa: CSAWTSNTGELFF

v_call: TRBV5-1
clone_size: many
cdr3_length: 16
j_call: TRBJ2-3
d_call: NA
cdr3_nt: TGCGCCAGCAGCTTTTTGACTACGGGTAGGACAGATACGCAGTATTTT
cdr3_aa: CASSFLTTGRTDTQYF